This TCR beta chain stems from a study of CD8 T cells in Susac syndrome. Study results and caveats: An acknowledgment was made by the study that its TCR sequencing and HLA analysis involved relatively few individuals.

The authors carried out high-throughput sequencing of TCR beta. They applied it to CD8+ and CD4+ T cells obtained from blood. CDR3 length: 14 residues. The V gene lost 3 bases and the J gene lost 2 bases, with 11 bases spanning the gap. CDR1 and CDR2 (germline): LGHDT, YNNKEL (reference sequence). The RNA input was about 0.5 to 1 ug, and it was reverse transcribed with random hexamers. Amplification of the TCR beta CDR3 was carried out by immunoSEQ multiplex PCR, which spanned a total of 54 Vbeta and 13 Jbeta segments. From the immunoSEQ multiplex PCR reads, TCRdb called clonotypes with MiXCR, one entry per CDR3 protein. This sample yields some 190,000 distinct CDR3 sequences, of which about 94% are seen a single time; approximately 0.1% belongs to the top ten. In regard to this clonotype: Antigen: not known.

This chain connects TRBV3-1 to TRBJ2-7; D may correspond to TRBD1 or TRBD2 (5 bases each). This TCR came from a human donor with multiple sclerosis. The source material was CD4+ T cells from PBMCs. The CDR3 reads CASSQRGITYEQYF. The DNA of the CDR3 is TGTGCCAGCAGCCAGAGGGGAATCACCTACGAGCAGTACTTC.